These T cell receptor beta chains were read from a single sample in a study of OX40 agonist ivuxolimab in advanced cancers. Measured with immunoSEQ multiplex PCR; TCRdb has only the in-frame clones, and not every one. The sample records some 63,000 clones, about 87% being singletons. The sequenced sample was CD4+ or CD8+ T cells sorted from blood, obtained in a trial of the OX40 agonist ivuxolimab. The receptors originated from an adult with an advanced solid tumor such as melanoma, head and neck, liver or kidney cancer. Each CDR3 is given with its conserved first and last residue. D genes are given only for firm matches. A row's size may be missing; if present it is once, few, many or a size class.

TGTGCCAGTCGGATACCGGGACAGATCCATGGCTACACCTTC	CASRIPGQIHGYTF	NA	TRBV19	TRBJ1-2	TRBD1
TGTGCCAGCAGCCTAACCACCAATGAGCAGTTCTTC	CASSLTTNEQFF	NA	TRBV5-8	TRBJ2-1	NA
TGCGCCAGCAGCTCCCTCAGGGCGGAGAACACCGGGGAGCTGTTTTTT	CASSSLRAENTGELFF	NA	TRBV5-1	TRBJ2-2	NA
TGTGCCAGCAGTGAATCGGGACAGGGGTACGAGCAGTACTTC	CASSESGQGYEQYF	NA	TRBV25-1	TRBJ2-7	TRBD1
TGTGCCAGCAGTTTATGGACAGGGAATAGCAATCAGCCCCAGCATTTT	CASSLWTGNSNQPQHF	NA	TRBV28	TRBJ1-5	TRBD1
TGTGCCAGCAGCCGAGGGACAGGGGATAACTATGGCTACACCTTC	CASSRGTGDNYGYTF	NA	TRBV7-2	TRBJ1-2	TRBD1
TGTGCCAGCAGCAAAGTCGCTTGGTGGACTAGATCAGCAGATACGCAGTATTTT	CASSKVAWWTRSADTQYF	NA	TRBV21-1	TRBJ2-3	NA
TGTGCCAGCAGTTACTCGCCGGCTAGGTATGGCTACACCTTC	CASSYSPARYGYTF	NA	TRBV6-5	TRBJ1-2	NA
TGCGCCAGCAGCCAGTGGGGACTCGCTAACAATGAGCAGTTCTTC	CASSQWGLANNEQFF	NA	TRBV4-1	TRBJ2-1	NA
TGCGCCAGCGCCGGGCCGGAATTCAATGAGCAGTTCTTC	CASAGPEFNEQFF	few	TRBV5-1	TRBJ2-1	NA
TGTGCTAGTGGACCGGGACAGGGGTTCGATGAGCAGTTCTTC	CASGPGQGFDEQFF	NA	TRBV12-5	TRBJ2-1	TRBD1
TGTGCCAGCAGCGGACTAGCGGGGGGTGAAACGAACACCGGGGAGCTGTTTTTT	CASSGLAGGETNTGELFF	NA	TRBV9	TRBJ2-2	TRBD2
TGTGCCAGTAGTGGGCAGGTCGCAACTAATGAAAAACTGTTTTTT	CASSGQVATNEKLFF	NA	TRBV19	TRBJ1-4	NA
TGTGCCATCAGTGACCGGACAGCCTCAACTAATGAAAAACTGTTTTTT	CAISDRTASTNEKLFF	NA	TRBV10-3	TRBJ1-4	NA
TGTGCCAGCAGCCAGCAGAACACCGGGGAGCTGTTTTTT	CASSQQNTGELFF	NA	TRBV5-4	TRBJ2-2	NA
TGCGCCAGCAGCTTTGTGGGGAAGGACACCGGGGAGCTGTTTTTT	CASSFVGKDTGELFF	NA	TRBV5-1	TRBJ2-2	NA
TGTGCCACCGACAGTAGTTTGCTTCAGCCCCAGCATTTT	CATDSSLLQPQHF	NA	TRBV6-5	TRBJ1-5	NA
TGTGCCAGTAGTATAGTAGGAGGTTCCTCCTCCTACGAGCAGTACTTC	CASSIVGGSSSYEQYF	once	TRBV19	TRBJ2-7	NA
TGTGCCAGCAGCTTGAACCCCGTGGGATTCTACGAGCAGTACTTC	CASSLNPVGFYEQYF	once	TRBV5-4	TRBJ2-7	NA
TGTGCCAGTGCCCGACAGCAACAAGAGACCCAGTACTTC	CASARQQQETQYF	once	TRBV19	TRBJ2-5	NA
TGTGCCAGCAGCCGCCACGGGGCCTACAATGAGCAGTTCTTC	CASSRHGAYNEQFF	NA	TRBV7-2	TRBJ2-1	NA
TGTGCCAGCACCAACGGCGCGGGCGGGGCCAACGTCCTGACTTTC	CASTNGAGGANVLTF	NA	TRBV6-5	TRBJ2-6	NA
TGCGCCAGCAGCCCCGGAGGGGCCTACGAGCAGTACTTC	CASSPGGAYEQYF	NA	TRBV5-1	TRBJ2-7	NA
TGTGCCAGCAGCTTTCCGGGAGGTGGTGGCTACACCTTC	CASSFPGGGGYTF	NA	TRBV5-4	TRBJ1-2	NA
TGTGCCAGCAGCCAAGCGGGCCTAGCGGCCGGGGAGCTGTTTTTT	CASSQAGLAAGELFF	NA	TRBV7-3	TRBJ2-2	TRBD2
TGTGCCACCCTTCACAGGGACGAGCAGTACTTC	CATLHRDEQYF	NA	TRBV9	TRBJ2-7	NA
TGTGCCTGGAGGGACGACAGTAGAAAACTGTTTTTT	CAWRDDSRKLFF	NA	TRBV30	TRBJ1-4	NA
TGTGCCAGCAGTGGGGGGGACAGGGTAGCTTCACCCCTCCACTTT	CASSGGDRVASPLHF	NA	TRBV9	TRBJ1-6	TRBD1
TGTGCCAGTTCCGGGACAGGGGTAGTAAGCTATGGCTACACCTTC	CASSGTGVVSYGYTF	NA	TRBV5-5	TRBJ1-2	TRBD1
TGTGCCAGCAGCTTAGGGGCACGCGATCGTCAGCCCCAGCATTTT	CASSLGARDRQPQHF	NA	TRBV11-3	TRBJ1-5	NA
TGTGCCAGCAGCCCTCAAGGGCCTTACAATGAGCAGTTCTTC	CASSPQGPYNEQFF	NA	TRBV7-9	TRBJ2-1	NA
TGTGCCAGCAGCCAAGATAACTTGCGAAATGAGCAGTTCTTC	CASSQDNLRNEQFF	once	TRBV14	TRBJ2-1	NA
TGTGCCACCAGCAGAGGAAGGCCAAACATTCAGTACTTC	CATSRGRPNIQYF	NA	TRBV15	TRBJ2-4	NA
TGTGCCAGCAGCGTAGACACAGGGAAGAATTCACCCCTCCACTTT	CASSVDTGKNSPLHF	NA	TRBV7-6	TRBJ1-6	NA
TGTGCCAGCAGCATCATGAACACTGAAGCTTTCTTT	CASSIMNTEAFF	NA	TRBV7-9	TRBJ1-1	NA
TGCGCCAGCAGCGGACAGGGGATTCTAGAGACCCAGTACTTC	CASSGQGILETQYF	NA	TRBV5-1	TRBJ2-5	TRBD1